This is a list of T cell receptor beta chains from one sample in a study of identical twins. TCRdb analysed the 5' RACE reads with MiXCR anew, one entry per CDR3 protein. The profile shows roughly 1.6 million distinct CDR3 sequences, 32% of them singletons. Sequencing was done on a sample of cord blood. All receptors come from a newborn girl in good health. CDR3s include the opening cysteine and the closing phenylalanine or tryptophan.

J gene | V gene | CDR3 protein
TRBJ2-1 | TRBV7-9 | CASSFPWTGNEQFF
TRBJ2-1 | TRBV20-1 | CSAREGTSPNEQFF
TRBJ2-5 | TRBV12-3/TRBV12-4 | CACSSPLSSYNEQYF
TRBJ2-4 | TRBV27 | CASSWGNIQYF
TRBJ2-7 | TRBV4-2 | CASSQGLDEQYF
TRBJ1-2 | TRBV3-1 | CASSQAGGGSYGYTF
TRBJ2-1 | TRBV29-1 | CSVGTSGHEQFF
TRBJ2-7 | TRBV12-3/TRBV12-4 | CASSWEAGGYEQYF
TRBJ2-1 | TRBV4-1 | CASSQEARAGFTYNEQFF
TRBJ2-4 | TRBV29-1 | CSVVYGTLAKNIQYF
TRBJ2-5 | TRBV20-1 | CSAPRLAGGDVTQYF
TRBJ2-3 | TRBV11-2 | CASSLASGRMTDTQYF
TRBJ2-5 | TRBV27 | CASSLYNRGQETQYF
TRBJ1-1 | TRBV27 | CASSPSYSSAVLNTEAFF
TRBJ2-7 | TRBV28 | CASSLAGVFEQYF
TRBJ1-6 | TRBV7-9 | CASSPKDRGHNSPLHF
TRBJ2-2 | TRBV14 | CASSQDHRGELFF
TRBJ2-7 | TRBV5-1 | CASSLVAQGRYEQYF
TRBJ2-3 | TRBV21-1 | CASVASGPSTDTQYF
TRBJ2-1 | TRBV4-1 | CASSQVLALNEQFF
TRBJ2-1 | TRBV29-1 | CSVPSSRLLAGGNNEQFF
TRBJ1-1 | TRBV12-3/TRBV12-4 | CASSYTGTGNTEAFF
TRBJ2-1 | TRBV5-1 | CASSETGDLNEQFF
TRBJ2-1 | TRBV7-2 | CASSFSGSTYNEQFF
. | TRBV2 | CASSLRAGTHEQYF
TRBJ2-7 | TRBV6-2/TRBV6-3 | CASSYSRGQSYEQYF
TRBJ2-7 | TRBV6-2/TRBV6-3 | CASSYSMGVEQYF
TRBJ2-7 | TRBV29-1 | CSVVGHEQYF
TRBJ2-1 | TRBV19 | CASSTGNSYNEQFF
TRBJ2-5 | TRBV2 | CASSESPGPSGETQYF
TRBJ2-7 | TRBV2 | CASRWTASYEQYF
TRBJ2-1 | TRBV7-2 | CASSFGSGFYNEQFF
TRBJ1-4 | TRBV20-1 | CSASQGALGATNEKLFF
TRBJ1-2 | TRBV3-1 | CASSQVGARYGYTF
TRBJ1-6 | TRBV28 | CASSLSGAKNSPLHF
TRBJ2-7 | TRBV27 | CASSIAGALSYEQYF
TRBJ2-4 | TRBV10-3 | CAISENTGGWDIQYF
TRBJ2-5 | TRBV5-6 | CASSLGFRRKETQYF
TRBJ2-1 | TRBV13 | CASSLRSGRVYNEQFF
TRBJ2-6 | TRBV24-1 | CATSDYRGGLSGANVLTF
TRBJ2-1 | TRBV6-5 | CASRETGAGGEQFF
TRBJ1-1 | TRBV25-1 | CASGYSKNTEAFF
TRBJ2-2 | TRBV20-1 | CSAFPGQGNTGELFF
. | TRBV9 | CASSVGGVRQETQFF
TRBJ1-2 | TRBV29-1 | CSVSRDREGDGYTF
TRBJ2-3 | TRBV20-1 | CSASGDRGLDTQYF
TRBJ2-7 | TRBV24-1 | CATSDAGTGSPYEQYF
TRBJ2-7 | TRBV12-3/TRBV12-4 | CASSFPAGDNEQYF
TRBJ2-2 | TRBV21-1 | CASTPKGAGCTGELFF
TRBJ2-5 | TRBV4-2 | CASSQDLPGLVPHEQYF